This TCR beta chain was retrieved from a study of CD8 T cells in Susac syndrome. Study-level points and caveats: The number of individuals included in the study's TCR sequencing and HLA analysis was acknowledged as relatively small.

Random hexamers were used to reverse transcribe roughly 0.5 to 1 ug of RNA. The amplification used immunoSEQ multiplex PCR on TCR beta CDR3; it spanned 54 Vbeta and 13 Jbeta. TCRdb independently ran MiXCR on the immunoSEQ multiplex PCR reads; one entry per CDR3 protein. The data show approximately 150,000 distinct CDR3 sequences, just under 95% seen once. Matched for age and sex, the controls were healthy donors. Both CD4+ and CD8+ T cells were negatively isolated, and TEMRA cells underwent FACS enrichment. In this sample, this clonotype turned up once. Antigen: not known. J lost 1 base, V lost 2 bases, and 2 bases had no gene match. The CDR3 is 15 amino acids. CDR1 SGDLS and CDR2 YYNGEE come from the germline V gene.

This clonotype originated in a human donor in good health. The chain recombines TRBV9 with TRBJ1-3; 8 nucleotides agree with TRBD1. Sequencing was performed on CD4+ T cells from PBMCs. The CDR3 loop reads CASSVTGGSGNTIYF. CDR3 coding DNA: TGTGCCAGCAGCGTCACAGGGGGATCTGGAAACACCATATATTTT.